Listed below are T cell receptor beta chains from one sample, sequenced in a study of blood T cell repertoires in COVID-19. The repertoire was sequenced with immunoSEQ multiplex PCR; TCRdb's copy has only in-frame clones and lacks some. This table has over 250,000 clones, nearly 90% appearing once. Sequenced: PBMCs or T cells enriched from blood (not recorded which). The origin of the receptors is a young woman who had recovered from COVID-19. Both conserved end residues are part of each CDR3. A D gene is named only where the DNA matches it firmly. The size entry is marked missing in some rows and otherwise reads once, few, many or a size class.

clone_size	j_call	d_call	v_call	cdr3_aa	cdr3_nt
.	TRBJ2-5	TRBD2	TRBV5-1	CASSSLPGLAGKGQETQYF	TGCGCCAGCAGCTCCCTACCGGGACTAGCGGGGAAAGGGCAAGAGACCCAGTACTTC
.	TRBJ1-2	TRBD1	TRBV4-3	CASSHSGTGNGYTF	TGCGCCAGCAGCCACTCCGGGACAGGGAATGGCTACACCTTC
.	TRBJ1-2	.	TRBV7-9	CASSPGTSGYTF	TGTGCCAGCAGCCCCGGGACAAGCGGCTACACCTTC
.	TRBJ2-3	.	TRBV6-5	CASSYSDSAANTQYF	TGTGCCAGCAGTTACAGTGACTCGGCGGCCAATACGCAGTATTTT
.	TRBJ1-1	TRBD1	TRBV6-5	CASRRDRGGNTEAFF	TGTGCCAGCAGGCGGGACAGGGGTGGTAACACTGAAGCTTTCTTT
.	TRBJ1-2	.	TRBV12-3/TRBV12-4	CASSSRGYTF	TGTGCCAGCAGTTCCCGGGGCTACACCTTC
.	TRBJ2-3	TRBD2	TRBV5-6	CASGRGLAGGPGTDTQYF	TGTGCCAGCGGCCGGGGACTAGCGGGGGGGCCGGGCACAGATACGCAGTATTTT
.	TRBJ1-3	.	TRBV29-1	CSVEVSPGSGNTIYF	TGCAGCGTTGAAGTAAGCCCGGGGTCTGGAAACACCATATATTTT
.	TRBJ1-3	TRBD1	TRBV28	CASSLSGTGIPIYF	TGTGCCAGCAGTTTATCTGGGACAGGGATACCCATATATTTT
.	TRBJ1-4	TRBD1	TRBV24-1	CATSENPLGQSTSTEKLFF	TGTGCCACCAGTGAAAACCCTCTGGGACAGAGCACAAGTACAGAAAAACTGTTTTTT
.	TRBJ1-4	TRBD1	TRBV27	CASSRSRTGPTQLFF	TGTGCCAGCAGCCGGTCGAGGACAGGACCGACCCAACTGTTTTTT
.	TRBJ2-7	.	TRBV18	CASSPRVGHEQYF	TGTGCCAGCTCACCACGGGTGGGCCACGAGCAGTACTTC
.	TRBJ2-7	TRBD1	TRBV2	CASSSGTGVNF	TGTGCCAGCAGTTCCGGGACAGGGGTTAACTTC
.	TRBJ1-4	.	TRBV18	CASSPEEAVYSRETNEKLFF	TGTGCCAGCTCACCAGAGGAGGCGGTATATTCTAGAGAAACTAATGAAAAACTGTTTTTT
.	TRBJ2-2	TRBD2	TRBV27	CASSPLNPYPGLAENTGELFF	TGTGCCAGCAGTCCCCTCAACCCTTATCCGGGACTAGCGGAGAACACCGGGGAGCTGTTTTTT
few	TRBJ1-2	TRBD1	TRBV29-1	CSAPTGEDYGYTF	TGCAGCGCCCCGACAGGGGAGGACTATGGCTACACCTTC
.	TRBJ2-3	TRBD2	TRBV7-2	CASSLASGGAGTQYF	TGTGCCAGCAGCTTAGCTAGCGGGGGGGCTGGTACGCAGTATTTT
.	TRBJ1-5	.	TRBV6-2/TRBV6-3	CASSFLLSFLDSYNQPQHF	TGTGCCAGCAGTTTTCTCCTCTCTTTTTTAGACAGCTACAATCAGCCCCAGCATTTT
.	TRBJ2-2	.	TRBV6-5	CASSRQLLNTGELFF	TGTGCCAGCAGTCGACAGCTTCTTAACACCGGGGAGCTGTTTTTT
.	TRBJ2-7	.	TRBV27	CASSLDGGLSSYEQYF	TGTGCCAGCAGTTTAGATGGCGGACTGAGCTCCTACGAGCAGTACTTC
.	TRBJ1-5	.	TRBV3-1/TRBV3-2	CASSRLNQPQHF	TGTGCCAGCAGTCGACTCAATCAGCCCCAGCATTTT
.	TRBJ2-3	.	TRBV9	CASSLRPFGSTDTQYF	TGTGCCAGCAGCCTCCGGCCCTTCGGGAGCACAGATACGCAGTATTTT
.	TRBJ2-7	.	TRBV24-1	CATKQGQDEQYF	TGTGCCACCAAACAGGGCCAAGACGAGCAGTACTTC
.	TRBJ2-2	.	TRBV18	CASSPMQGRGELFF	TGTGCCAGCTCACCTATGCAGGGGCGCGGGGAGCTGTTTTTT
few	TRBJ2-7	.	TRBV5-4	CASSSSPSYEQYF	TGTGCCAGCAGCTCGAGCCCCTCCTACGAGCAGTACTTC
.	TRBJ1-6	TRBD1	TRBV5-1	CASSDGTGVPYNSPLHF	TGCGCCAGCAGCGACGGGACAGGGGTTCCCTATAATTCACCCCTCCACTTT
.	TRBJ1-4	TRBD1	TRBV5-1	CASSPGDQDRGEKLFF	TGCGCCAGCAGCCCCGGGGACCAGGACAGGGGGGAAAAACTGTTTTTT